One sample yielded the 6 T cell receptor beta chains listed below, sequenced in a study of blood T cell repertoires in COVID-19. Only in-frame clones appear in the TCRdb table, and some are missing; sequencing was by immunoSEQ multiplex PCR. The sample lists about 360,000 clones, approximately 86% seen once, with 2.5% to 3.5% in the top ten. The sequencing input was peripheral blood. These receptors were collected from a human donor in a cohort sampled during active COVID-19.

The chain links TRBV19 to TRBJ1-5; weak D call: TRBD1 (6 bases). The CDR3 totals 14 residues. Germline assignment: CDR1 LNHDA and CDR2 SQIVND (reference sequence). Trimming took off 1 base at V and 7 bases at J, with 11 bases between the two ends. The CDR3 sequence is CASSIGGQGQPQHF. CDR3 DNA sequence: TGTGCCAGTAGTATAGGGGGGCAAGGGCAGCCCCAGCATTTT.

This chain links TRBV30 with TRBJ1-5; 8 bases map to TRBD1. Germline CDR1 and CDR2: GTSNPN and SVGIG (reference sequence). The junction had 2 bases not matched to a gene; V was cut back by 2 bases and J by 5 bases. CDR3 size: 13 residues. CDR3 sequence: CAWSRGQDQPQHF. The CDR3 coding sequence is TGTGCCTGGAGTAGGGGACAGGATCAGCCCCAGCATTTT. The entire variable domain, with the rest obtained from reference TRBV30 and TRBJ1-5, is as follows: SQTIHQWPATLVQPVGSPLSLECTVEGTSNPNLYWYRQAAGRGLQLLFYSVGIGQISSEVPQNLSASRPQDRQFILSSKKLLLSDSGFYLCAWSRGQDQPQHFGDGTRLSIL.

This chain links TRBV27 with TRBJ1-2, with a weak D call TRBD1 (6 bases). Germline values: CDR1 MNHEY, CDR2 SMNVEV (reference sequence). Trimming left V 2 bases short and J 4 bases short, with 14 bases between. CDR3 length: 15 amino acids. CDR3 residues: CASSLGHGGAYGYTF. In DNA form, the CDR3 reads TGTGCCAGCAGTTTAGGGCATGGGGGGGCCTATGGCTACACCTTC.

This clone has a count of ten or more. The genes are TRBV25-1 and TRBJ2-1, with 8 bases that match TRBD1. Germline CDR1 and CDR2: MGHDK and SYGVNS. The trim removed 3 bases at V and 8 bases at J, leaving 6 bases unmatched. The CDR3 spans 14 residues. The CDR3 region is CASSDPDRADEQFF. The DNA for the CDR3 is TGTGCCAGCAGTGACCCGGACAGGGCTGATGAGCAGTTCTTC.

The V and J genes are TRBV7-2 and TRBJ2-5; 11 bases match TRBD2. The CDR3 is 16 residues long. Looked up from germline, CDR1 is SGHTA and CDR2 is FQGNSA. Trimming cost V 5 bases and J 5 bases; bases outside gene matches: 10. The CDR3 DNA sequence: TGTGCCAGCAGCAATAGCGGGGGGGCCGGAGGGGAGACCCAGTACTTC. Translated: CASSNSGGAGGETQYF.

V usage is TRBV6-5 and J usage is TRBJ2-7, with D unclear. V was pared by 6 bases and J by 0 bases, with 9 bases between. From germline, CDR1 is MNHEY and CDR2 SVGAGI. The CDR3 has 13 amino acids. CDR3: CASRFPGSYEQYF. In DNA, the CDR3 is TGTGCCAGCAGATTCCCAGGCTCCTACGAGCAGTACTTC.